These T cell receptor beta chains were read from a single sample in a study of graft-versus-host responses after intestinal transplantation. Data came from immunoSEQ multiplex PCR; TCRdb stores just in-frame clones and leaves some out. The sample holds approximately 86,000 clones; 91% are singletons and the top ten take more than 0.075%. Antigens for these TCRs are unknown. Sequencing used unstimulated CD4+ T cells sorted from spleen or lymph node cells, obtained before intestinal transplant. These TCRs come from a human donor who received an intestinal transplant. Both conserved end residues are part of each CDR3. The D gene is left open where the match is weak. The size of a clone is reported for some rows only, either as once, few or many, or as a class for expanded clones.

clone_size j_call v_call d_call cdr3_nt cdr3_aa
NA TRBJ1-5 TRBV6-6 TRBD1 TGTGCCAGCAGTGGGACAGGGGGCGTTGTTCAGCCCCAGCATTTT CASSGTGGVVQPQHF
NA TRBJ1-2 TRBV18 TRBD1 TGTGCCAGCTCACCTGGGACAGGGGGCAACTATGGCTACACCTTC CASSPGTGGNYGYTF
NA TRBJ2-7 TRBV5-1 TRBD1 TGCGCCAGCAGCTTAAAACAGGGGGCAACCTACGAGCAGTACTTC CASSLKQGATYEQYF
NA TRBJ2-3 TRBV7-7 TRBD2 TGTGCCAGCAGCTTAGGACTAGCGGGGGGTTTTGGAGATACGCAGTATTTT CASSLGLAGGFGDTQYF
NA TRBJ1-5 TRBV7-8 NA TGTGCCAGCAGCCTATACAGGCTCTCTAATCAGCCCCAGCATTTT CASSLYRLSNQPQHF
NA TRBJ2-7 TRBV27 NA TGTGCCAGCAGTGACACCTACGAGCAGTACTTC CASSDTYEQYF
NA TRBJ2-2 TRBV7-2 TRBD1 TGTGCCAGCAGCTTAGAGGGGGCGCCGGTTACCGGGGAGCTGTTTTTT CASSLEGAPVTGELFF
NA TRBJ2-5 TRBV2 NA TGTGCCAGCAGTGAATTCAACTGGGAGACCCAGTACTTC CASSEFNWETQYF
NA TRBJ2-5 TRBV29-1 TRBD2 TGCAGCGTCACTGGGGGGGTCCAGGCGGATGTGCGCCAAGAGACCCAGTACTTC CSVTGGVQADVRQETQYF
NA TRBJ1-2 TRBV19 NA TGTGCCAGTAGTATGTCGGGACAAACCTATGGCTACACCTTC CASSMSGQTYGYTF
NA TRBJ2-7 TRBV6-1 NA TGTGCCAGCAGTCCCGGACTTACTTCCTACGAGCAGTACTTC CASSPGLTSYEQYF
NA TRBJ2-5 TRBV30 TRBD1 TGTGCCTGGGGGCGAGACAGGGGGCTTCGGGAGACCCAGTACTTC CAWGRDRGLRETQYF
NA TRBJ1-2 TRBV5-1 NA TGCGCCAGCAGCTTGGCCGTGTCGCAGGGTAGCTATGGCTACACCTTC CASSLAVSQGSYGYTF
few TRBJ2-7 TRBV6-6 NA TGTGCCAGCAGCCGCGACAGGAAAGAACAGCAGTACTTC CASSRDRKEQQYF
NA TRBJ2-5 TRBV21-1 NA TGTGCCAGCAGCGACGTGACAGGGTTGAGAGAGACCCAGTACTTC CASSDVTGLRETQYF
NA TRBJ2-3 TRBV10-3 TRBD1 TGTGCCATCAGTGAGTCAACAGGGGGAGATACGCAGTATTTT CAISESTGGDTQYF
NA TRBJ1-1 TRBV4-1 TRBD1 TGCGCCAGCAGCCAAGCCGACAGGGTGGGCACTGAAGCTTTCTTT CASSQADRVGTEAFF
once TRBJ1-1 TRBV30 NA TGTGCCTGGAGGGCGTACAGGAACACTGAAGCTTTCTTT CAWRAYRNTEAFF
NA TRBJ1-2 TRBV6-7 NA TGTGCCAGCAGTTACCCACAGATAAACTATGGCTACACCTTC CASSYPQINYGYTF
NA TRBJ2-7 TRBV5-6 NA TGTGCCAGCAGCTCCAGGGCCCTACTCCCTTACGAGCAGTACTTC CASSSRALLPYEQYF
NA TRBJ2-1 TRBV11-3 NA TGTGCCAGCAGCTTAGATCAACGAGGGCTGGCCTACAATGAGCAGTTCTTC CASSLDQRGLAYNEQFF
NA TRBJ1-4 TRBV18 TRBD1 TGTGCCAGCTCACGTACAGGGGGAGATAGTGAAAAACTGTTTTTT CASSRTGGDSEKLFF
NA TRBJ2-1 TRBV30 NA TGTGCCTGGAGTAGAGAGAACTACAATGAGCAGTTCTTC CAWSRENYNEQFF
NA TRBJ1-1 TRBV9 NA TGTGCCAGCAGCGTACAGGGCCTCATGAACACTGAAGCTTTCTTT CASSVQGLMNTEAFF
NA TRBJ1-5 TRBV19 TRBD1 TGTGCCAGTGTACAGGGGAATCAGCCCCAGCATTTT CASVQGNQPQHF
NA TRBJ2-7 TRBV29-1 NA TGCAGCGTTGAGGGGGACTCTTCCTACGAGCAGTACTTC CSVEGDSSYEQYF
few TRBJ2-4 TRBV6-5 NA TGTGCCAGCAGTTTCTCTACAGGGCCCAAAAACATTCAGTACTTC CASSFSTGPKNIQYF
NA TRBJ2-6 TRBV7-2 TRBD2 TGTGCCAGCAGCTTATCGCGGGGGGCTTCGGGGGCCAACGTCCTGACTTTC CASSLSRGASGANVLTF
NA TRBJ2-5 TRBV6-4 TRBD2 TGTGCCAGCAGTGACCCGGGGGGGCAAGCGAGGGAAGAGACCCAGTACTTC CASSDPGGQAREETQYF
NA TRBJ2-7 TRBV5-5 TRBD2 TGTGCCAGCACCCCGACTAGCGCGGGGTCCTACGAGCAGTACTTC CASTPTSAGSYEQYF
NA TRBJ2-7 TRBV4-3 TRBD1 TGCGCCAGCAGCCAAGAAGGGACAGGGTTCTACGAGCAGTACTTC CASSQEGTGFYEQYF
NA TRBJ2-3 TRBV5-4 TRBD2 TGTGCCAGGACGACTAGCGGGGGGCGGGGGACAGATACGCAGTATTTT CARTTSGGRGTDTQYF
NA TRBJ2-1 TRBV5-6 NA TGTGCCAGCACCACACAACGGGGGTCCTACAATGAGCAGTTCTTC CASTTQRGSYNEQFF
NA TRBJ1-3 TRBV19 TRBD1 TGTGCCAGTAGTTCGACAGGGTGGGGCTCTGGAAACACCATATATTTT CASSSTGWGSGNTIYF
once TRBJ1-2 TRBV9 NA TGTGCCAGCAGCGTAGATTCGACTTACCATGGCTACACCTTC CASSVDSTYHGYTF
once TRBJ1-1 TRBV4-1 NA TGCGCCAGCAGCCAAGGAGGATTTGTTGTGAACACTGAAGCTTTCTTT CASSQGGFVVNTEAFF
NA TRBJ1-6 TRBV7-2 NA TGTGCCAGCAGCTTGACAGGCCATTCACCCCTCCACTTT CASSLTGHSPLHF
NA TRBJ2-3 TRBV5-1 NA TGCGCCAGCAGCTTCGACTGGCCCACAGATACGCAGTATTTT CASSFDWPTDTQYF
NA TRBJ1-2 TRBV7-2 TRBD1 TGTGCCAGCAGCCCAGAACAGGGGCGGAGGGGCTACACCTTC CASSPEQGRRGYTF
NA TRBJ2-7 TRBV7-9 NA TGTGCCAGCAGCTTAGGGGGCCGATCCTACGAGCAGTACTTC CASSLGGRSYEQYF
NA TRBJ1-2 TRBV7-9 NA TGTGCCAGCAGCTTAGATCCAGGGGCTAACTATGGCTACACCTTC CASSLDPGANYGYTF